These 7 T cell receptor beta chains originate from one sample sequenced in a study of T cells expressing NK-cell markers. TCRdb reprocessed the 5' RACE reads and reports one entry per CDR3 protein, with no DNA. The sample features around 180,000 distinct CDR3 sequences, with about 19% in its top ten. The sample taken for sequencing was blood T cells: a sorted CD56 or NKG2C T cell subset, CD4+ or CD8+ T cells, or bulk PBMC T cells (not recorded which). All receptors derive from a man aged 18-75 years in good health.

The rearrangement links TRBV20-1 to TRBJ1-6. The length of the CDR3 is 15 residues. CDR1 DFQATT and CDR2 SNEGSKA come from the germline V gene (reference sequence). Here the CDR3 reads CSAREAGSYNSPLHF.

V and J are TRBV10-3 and TRBJ2-3; TCRdb names TRBD1, which stays unverified in the absence of DNA. The CDR3 extends over 16 amino acids. From germline, CDR1 is ENHRY and CDR2 SYGVKD. The CDR3 sequence is CAISEKGQGAADTQYF.

The chain carries TRBV9 and TRBJ1-1. The CDR3 contains 12 residues. Germline CDR1 is SGDLS and CDR2 is YYNGEE. CDR3 residues: CASSVDGFGAFF.

This chain links TRBV28 with TRBJ2-1; as DNA is missing, the TRBD1 call by TCRdb cannot be tested. This CDR3 contains 16 residues. Germline-derived CDR1 and CDR2 are MDHEN and SYDVKM. CDR3 in amino acids: CASSSAFTGDYNEQFF.

The chain couples TRBV5-6 to TRBJ2-5; TCRdb's D gene call, TRBD1, goes unchecked for lack of DNA. This CDR3 has 15 amino acids. CDR1 and CDR2 (germline): SGHDT, YYEEEE. The CDR3 spells CASSWTGTGKETQYF. Combining the CDR3 with reference TRBV5-6 and TRBJ2-5 gives the whole variable domain DAGVTQSPTHLIKTRGQQVTLRCSPKSGHDTVSWYQQALGQGPQFIFQYYEEEERQRGNFPDRFSGHQFPNYSSELNVNALLLGDSALYLCASSWTGTGKETQYFGPGTRLLVL.

The V call is TRBV7-8, the J call TRBJ2-7; the D call from TCRdb, TRBD1, cannot be confirmed without DNA. There are 16 residues in the CDR3. CDR1 and CDR2 (germline): SGHVS, FQNEAQ. CDR3 loop: CASSLDPGQSSYEQYF.

The rearrangement joins TRBV19 to TRBJ1-4; TCRdb outputs TRBD1, but without DNA this stays unchecked. This CDR3 has 14 amino acids. Germline CDR1 is LNHDA and CDR2 is SQIVND (reference sequence). The CDR3 loop reads CASATGTGGEKLFF.